What follows describes a single TCR beta chain. Germline assignment: CDR1 LNHDA and CDR2 SQIVND (reference sequence). The CDR3 has 16 residues. Between the trimmed V and J ends, which lost 4 bases and 7 bases, there was a span of 20 bases. These data originate in a study of blood T cell repertoires in COVID-19. For the study at large: Material from acute and convalescent COVID-19 was sourced from the United States, Italy and Spain. PBMCs, B-cell-depleted T cells, or T cells were the source of the cDNA or gDNA that made up the material.

Methods used by the authors: How many nucleated cells were present was estimated from reference gene primer amplification. Some clones are missing from TCRdb's copy, which holds only in-frame ones; the method was immunoSEQ multiplex PCR. V and J calls and clone size come straight from that table; D and trimming were deduced from the DNA. The table lists 150,000 to 200,000 clones, over 70% of them singletons. Sequenced material: peripheral blood. The chain links TRBV19 to TRBJ1-5, with a tentative D call TRBD1 (5 bases). The receptor's source is a man between 65 and 85 years old with acute or convalescent COVID-19. CDR3 in amino acids: CASSTGLASVGQPQHF. CDR3 in DNA: TGTGCCAGTAGTACAGGGTTAGCCAGTGTTGGCCAGCCCCAGCATTTT.